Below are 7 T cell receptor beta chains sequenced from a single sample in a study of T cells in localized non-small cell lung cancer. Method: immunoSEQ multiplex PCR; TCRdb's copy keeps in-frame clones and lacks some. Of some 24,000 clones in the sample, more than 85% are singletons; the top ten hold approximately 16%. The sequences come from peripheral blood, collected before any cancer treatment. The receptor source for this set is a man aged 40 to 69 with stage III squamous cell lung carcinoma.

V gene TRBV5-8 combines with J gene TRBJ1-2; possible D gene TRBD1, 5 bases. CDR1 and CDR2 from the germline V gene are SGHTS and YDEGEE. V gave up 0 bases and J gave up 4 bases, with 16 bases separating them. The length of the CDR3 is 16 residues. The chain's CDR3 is CASSLATGSEVYGYTF. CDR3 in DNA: TGTGCCAGCAGCTTGGCCACAGGCTCGGAGGTCTATGGCTACACCTTC.

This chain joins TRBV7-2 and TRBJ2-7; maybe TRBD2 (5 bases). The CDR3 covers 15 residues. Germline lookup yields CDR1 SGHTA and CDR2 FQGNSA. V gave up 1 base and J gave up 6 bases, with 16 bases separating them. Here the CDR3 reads CASSLGTLAWGEQYF. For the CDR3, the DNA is TGTGCCAGCAGCTTAGGGACCCTAGCATGGGGCGAGCAGTACTTC.

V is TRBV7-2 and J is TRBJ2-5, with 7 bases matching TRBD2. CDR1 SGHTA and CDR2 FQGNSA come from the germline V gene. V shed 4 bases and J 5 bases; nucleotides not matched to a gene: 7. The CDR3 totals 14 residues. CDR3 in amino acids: CASSSGLGSETQYF. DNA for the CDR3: TGTGCCAGCAGCTCCGGACTAGGTAGTGAGACCCAGTACTTC.

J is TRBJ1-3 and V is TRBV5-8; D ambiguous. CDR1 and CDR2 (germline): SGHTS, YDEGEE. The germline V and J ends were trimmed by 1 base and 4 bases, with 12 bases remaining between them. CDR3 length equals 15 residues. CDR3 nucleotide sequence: TGTGCCAGCAGCTTGTGGAGAGGCGCGGGAAACACCATATATTTT. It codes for CASSLWRGAGNTIYF. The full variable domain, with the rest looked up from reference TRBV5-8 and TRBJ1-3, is EAGVTQSPTHLIKTRGQQATLRCSPISGHTSVYWYQQALGLGLQFLLWYDEGEERNRGNFPPRFSGRQFPNYSSELNVNALELEDSALYLCASSLWRGAGNTIYFGEGSWLTVV.

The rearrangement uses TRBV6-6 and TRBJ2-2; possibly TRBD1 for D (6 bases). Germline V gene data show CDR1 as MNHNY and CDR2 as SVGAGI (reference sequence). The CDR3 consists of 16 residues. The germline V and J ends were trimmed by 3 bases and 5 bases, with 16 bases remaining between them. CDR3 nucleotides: TGTGCCAGCAGTTATCAGGGGTCAAAACGGACCGGGGAGCTGTTTTTT. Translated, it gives CASSYQGSKRTGELFF.

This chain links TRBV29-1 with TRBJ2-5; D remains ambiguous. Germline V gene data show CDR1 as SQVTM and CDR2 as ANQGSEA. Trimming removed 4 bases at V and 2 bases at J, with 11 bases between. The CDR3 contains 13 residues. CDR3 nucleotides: TGCAGCGTTGGTTTAGGGTCACAAGAGACCCAGTACTTC. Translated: CSVGLGSQETQYF.

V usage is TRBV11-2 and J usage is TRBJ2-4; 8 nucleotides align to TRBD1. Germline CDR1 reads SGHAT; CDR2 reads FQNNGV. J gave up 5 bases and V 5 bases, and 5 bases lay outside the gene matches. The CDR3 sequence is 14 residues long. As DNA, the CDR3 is TGTGCCAGCAGCCCGTTGACAGGGGAAAACATTCAGTACTTC. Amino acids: CASSPLTGENIQYF.